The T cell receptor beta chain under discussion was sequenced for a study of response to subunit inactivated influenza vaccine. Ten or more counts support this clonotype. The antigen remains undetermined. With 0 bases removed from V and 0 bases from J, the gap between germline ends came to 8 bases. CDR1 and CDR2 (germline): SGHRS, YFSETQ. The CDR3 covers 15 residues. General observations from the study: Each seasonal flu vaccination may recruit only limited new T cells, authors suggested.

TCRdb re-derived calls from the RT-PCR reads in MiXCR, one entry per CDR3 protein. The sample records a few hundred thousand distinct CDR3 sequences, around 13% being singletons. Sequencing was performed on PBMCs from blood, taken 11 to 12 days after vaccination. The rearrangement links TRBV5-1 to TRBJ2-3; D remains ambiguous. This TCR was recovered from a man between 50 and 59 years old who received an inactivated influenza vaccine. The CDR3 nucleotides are TGCGCCAGCAGCTTGGCCGGGTATAGCACAGATACGCAGTATTTT. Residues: CASSLAGYSTDTQYF.